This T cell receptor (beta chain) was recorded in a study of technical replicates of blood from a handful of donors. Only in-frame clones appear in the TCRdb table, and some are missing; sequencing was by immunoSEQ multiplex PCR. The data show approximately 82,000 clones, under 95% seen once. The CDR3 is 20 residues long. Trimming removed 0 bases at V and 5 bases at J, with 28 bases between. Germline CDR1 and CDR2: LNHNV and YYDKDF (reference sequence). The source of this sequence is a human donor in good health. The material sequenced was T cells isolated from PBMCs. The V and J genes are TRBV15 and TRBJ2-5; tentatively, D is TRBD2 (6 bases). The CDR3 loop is CATSRDLAGRGALWVETQYF. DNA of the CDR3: TGTGCCACCAGCAGAGATCTGGCCGGGAGAGGGGCCTTATGGGTCGAGACCCAGTACTTC.